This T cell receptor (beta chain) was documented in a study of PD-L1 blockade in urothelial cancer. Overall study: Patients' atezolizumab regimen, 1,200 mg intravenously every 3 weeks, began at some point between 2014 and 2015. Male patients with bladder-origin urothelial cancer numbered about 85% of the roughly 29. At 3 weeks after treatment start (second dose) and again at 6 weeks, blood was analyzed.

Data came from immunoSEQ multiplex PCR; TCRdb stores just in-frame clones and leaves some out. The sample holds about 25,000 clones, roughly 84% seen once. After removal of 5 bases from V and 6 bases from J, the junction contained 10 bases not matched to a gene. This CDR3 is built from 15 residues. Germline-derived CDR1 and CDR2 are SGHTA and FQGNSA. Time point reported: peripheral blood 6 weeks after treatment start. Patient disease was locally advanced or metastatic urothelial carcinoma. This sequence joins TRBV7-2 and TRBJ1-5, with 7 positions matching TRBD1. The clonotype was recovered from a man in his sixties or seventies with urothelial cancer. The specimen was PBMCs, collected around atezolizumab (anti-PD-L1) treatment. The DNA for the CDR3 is TGTGCCAGCAGCGCGCGACAGGGTGGAGGTCAGCCCCAGCATTTT. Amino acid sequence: CASSARQGGGQPQHF.